A selection of T cell receptor beta chains follows, all from one sample in a study of blood T cells in healthy people across ages. TCRdb re-derived calls from the 5' RACE reads in MiXCR, one entry per CDR3 protein. The data contain around 1.7 million distinct CDR3 sequences, approximately 28% of them singletons. Input material: blood. The receptors come from a woman aged 30 to 39 in good health. Both conserved end residues are part of each CDR3. The order of the fields is J gene, clone size, V gene, CDR3 protein. For some rows the clone size is stated as once, few or many, or as a class when expanded; others skip it.

J: TRBJ2-3; size: few; V: TRBV18; CDR3: CASSPFGGASTDTQYF
J: TRBJ2-5; size: NA; V: TRBV10-1; CDR3: CASSESGREETQYF
J: TRBJ2-2; size: few; V: TRBV29-1; CDR3: CSGRDRGNTGELFF
J: TRBJ2-1; size: few; V: TRBV6-1; CDR3: CASSEADRDNEQFF
J: TRBJ2-6; size: NA; V: TRBV28; CDR3: CATLRGGANVLTF
J: TRBJ1-1; size: few; V: TRBV5-1; CDR3: CASSPGTVTVNTEAFF
J: TRBJ2-3; size: NA; V: TRBV18; CDR3: CASSDPGQATDTQYF
J: TRBJ2-7; size: few; V: TRBV12-3/TRBV12-4; CDR3: CASRRQGEYEQYF
J: TRBJ1-4; size: NA; V: TRBV11-2; CDR3: CASRGIWDGANEKLFF
J: TRBJ2-7; size: few; V: TRBV2; CDR3: CASSEELVSEQYF
J: TRBJ2-7; size: NA; V: TRBV3-1; CDR3: CASSQARGARTYEQYF
J: TRBJ1-2; size: few; V: TRBV20-1; CDR3: CSARDNRGNGYTF
J: TRBJ2-1; size: few; V: TRBV20-1; CDR3: CSAEDDDNEQFF
J: TRBJ2-5; size: few; V: TRBV11-2; CDR3: CASSLPGTGYGERYF
J: TRBJ1-5; size: many; V: TRBV2; CDR3: CASSSVPVRINQPQHF
J: TRBJ2-1; size: NA; V: TRBV4-1; CDR3: CASSQGGRLRGGLGEQFF
J: TRBJ2-3; size: NA; V: TRBV19; CDR3: CASSILGKSTDTQYF
J: TRBJ2-6; size: NA; V: TRBV19; CDR3: CASTVGSGANVLTF
J: TRBJ1-4; size: NA; V: TRBV6-5; CDR3: CASSAYGANEKPFF
J: TRBJ2-5; size: few; V: TRBV7-2; CDR3: CASSTQPKETQYF
J: TRBJ2-1; size: many; V: TRBV7-6; CDR3: CASSYPLVSGPYDNEQFF
J: TRBJ2-7; size: many; V: TRBV29-1; CDR3: CSVEDEGRSREQYF
J: TRBJ2-4; size: NA; V: TRBV7-2; CDR3: CASSLSQQGSVQYF
J: TRBJ2-3; size: NA; V: TRBV20-1; CDR3: CSARDPKEAGAQYF
J: TRBJ2-5; size: many; V: TRBV7-3; CDR3: CASSLLGPGETQYF
J: TRBJ1-1; size: NA; V: TRBV5-1; CDR3: CASNPSGGSLNTEAFF
J: TRBJ2-1; size: few; V: TRBV2; CDR3: CASSLSSDGKDNEQFF
J: TRBJ2-1; size: NA; V: TRBV7-9; CDR3: CASNLIQPTSYNEQFF
J: TRBJ1-4; size: NA; V: TRBV20-1; CDR3: CSARDLSTNEKLFF
J: TRBJ1-4; size: NA; V: TRBV10-3; CDR3: CAIRAGATNEKLFF
J: TRBJ1-2; size: few; V: TRBV7-9; CDR3: CASSPPVAVNYGYTF
J: TRBJ1-4; size: few; V: TRBV11-2; CDR3: CASSWGPSNEKLFF
J: TRBJ2-4; size: few; V: TRBV7-2; CDR3: CASSWPLAGARIYIQYF
J: TRBJ2-3; size: NA; V: TRBV12-3/TRBV12-4; CDR3: CASSFASSGSTDTQYF
J: TRBJ1-2; size: NA; V: TRBV29-1; CDR3: CSVRTGVFDGYTF
J: TRBJ1-2; size: few; V: TRBV5-4; CDR3: CASQPQGGYGYTF
J: TRBJ2-7; size: few; V: TRBV5-4; CDR3: CARSFFYEQYF
J: TRBJ1-2; size: many; V: TRBV29-1; CDR3: CSGGTGGRYGYTF
J: TRBJ1-1; size: NA; V: TRBV29-1; CDR3: CGLSTGRATEAFF
J: TRBJ2-1; size: many; V: TRBV20-1; CDR3: CSARTVREQFF
J: TRBJ1-1; size: many; V: TRBV12-3/TRBV12-4; CDR3: CASSLVGDVGAFF
J: TRBJ2-1; size: NA; V: TRBV12-3/TRBV12-4; CDR3: CASSFLGLDERFF
J: TRBJ2-1; size: NA; V: TRBV20-1; CDR3: CSAGDPSGSKNEQFF
J: TRBJ2-7; size: many; V: TRBV7-9; CDR3: CASSSRTGDGRISYEQYF
J: TRBJ2-5; size: few; V: TRBV18; CDR3: CASSGTGVYGQYF
J: TRBJ2-7; size: few; V: TRBV20-1; CDR3: CSARGQGHYEQYF
J: TRBJ2-3; size: few; V: TRBV18; CDR3: CASSPNGADTQYF
J: TRBJ1-2; size: NA; V: TRBV20-1; CDR3: CSAGNQARNGYTF
J: TRBJ2-1; size: NA; V: TRBV3-1; CDR3: CASSQESELLAGTYNEQFF
J: TRBJ2-3; size: few; V: TRBV11-2; CDR3: CASSLDAAVDTQYF
J: TRBJ1-3; size: NA; V: TRBV12-3/TRBV12-4; CDR3: CASSLGSAGTTIYF